Below, one T cell receptor (beta chain) is given with its context. The data are from a study of T cells after yellow fever vaccination. In the study overall: Separation of EM, EMRA, CM and Tscm memory subsets by sorting relied on CD3, CD45RA, CCR7 and CD95. Preparation of the low-cell-number fractions used SMART-Seq v4 Ultra Low Input.

Germline V gene sequence: CDR1 LGHDT, CDR2 YNNKEL (reference sequence). The V gene lost 10 bases and the J gene lost 8 bases, with 24 bases spanning the gap. The CDR3 runs 15 residues. In TCRdb, the 5' RACE reads were re-called with MiXCR into one record per CDR3 protein. The table lists approximately 47,000 distinct CDR3 sequences, about 6.3% of them singletons. The study's findings and limits: Secondary responses were weaker yet peaked faster, day 5 versus 15. The appearance of a small share of clonotypes in both CD4 and CD8 compartments was observed.

The chain carries TRBV3-1 and TRBJ2-1; the D is unclear. Sequenced material: PBMCs, either bulk or a sorted T-cell subset (CD4+, CD8+, memory, or dextramer-sorted; not recorded which), taken 45 days after the yellow fever booster vaccination. The sequence came from a man aged 25-40 years who received the YFV17D yellow fever vaccine. CDR3 in amino acids: CATCLRGPSSHEQFF. The CDR3 coding sequence is TGTGCCACCTGCCTGCGCGGACCCAGCAGTCATGAGCAGTTCTTC.